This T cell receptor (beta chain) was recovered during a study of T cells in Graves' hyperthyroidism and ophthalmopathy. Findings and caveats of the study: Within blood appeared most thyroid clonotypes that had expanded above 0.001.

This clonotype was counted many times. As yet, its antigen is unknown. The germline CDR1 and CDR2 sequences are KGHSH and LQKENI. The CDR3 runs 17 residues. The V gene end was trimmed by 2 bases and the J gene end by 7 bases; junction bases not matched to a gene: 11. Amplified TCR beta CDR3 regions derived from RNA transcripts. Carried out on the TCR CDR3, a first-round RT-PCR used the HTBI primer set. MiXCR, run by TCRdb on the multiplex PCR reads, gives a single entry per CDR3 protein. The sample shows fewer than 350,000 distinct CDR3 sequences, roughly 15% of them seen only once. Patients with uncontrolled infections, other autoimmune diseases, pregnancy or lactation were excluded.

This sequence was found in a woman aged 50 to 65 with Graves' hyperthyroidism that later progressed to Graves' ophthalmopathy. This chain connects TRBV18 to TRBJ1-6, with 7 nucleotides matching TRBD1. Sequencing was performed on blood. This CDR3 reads CASSPTRQGDGNSPLHF. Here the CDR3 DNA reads TGTGCCAGCTCACCAACCCGACAGGGTGATGGCAATTCACCCCTCCACTTT. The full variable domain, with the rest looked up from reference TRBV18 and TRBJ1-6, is NAGVMQNPRHLVRRRGQEARLRCSPMKGHSHVYWYRQLPEEGLKFMVYLQKENIIDESGMPKERFSAEFPKEGPSILRIQQVVRGDSAAYFCASSPTRQGDGNSPLHFGNGTRLTVT.